Listed below are T cell receptor beta chains from one sample, sequenced in a study of shared clonotypes between healthy human individuals. Produced via immunoSEQ multiplex PCR; TCRdb's table is partial and in-frame only. The sample gives roughly 500,000 clones, more than 65% of which show up once; roughly 13% is in the top ten. The sequenced sample consisted of PBMCs. The source of these receptors is a woman between 40 and 50 years old in good health. Some clones in this sample may be carry-over from other donors' samples. Each CDR3 is given with its conserved first and last residue. D genes are given only for firm matches. Some rows mark clone size as missing; the rest say once, few, many or name a class of expanded clone.

d_call | cdr3_length | j_call | v_call | clone_size | cdr3_aa | cdr3_nt
- | 12 | TRBJ1-4 | TRBV27 | - | CATGPPGEKLFF | TGTGCCACCGGTCCCCCGGGGGAAAAACTGTTTTTT
TRBD2 | 16 | TRBJ2-1 | TRBV29-1 | - | CSGGGLAGGKYNEQFF | TGCAGCGGGGGAGGACTAGCGGGAGGGAAATACAATGAGCAGTTCTTC
TRBD2 | 16 | TRBJ2-2 | TRBV7-9 | - | CASSPAGGPRTGELFF | TGTGCCAGCAGCCCAGCGGGAGGGCCAAGAACCGGGGAGCTGTTTTTT
- | 14 | TRBJ2-7 | TRBV7-8 | - | CASSTQQGSYEQYF | TGTGCCAGCAGCACCCAACAGGGCTCCTACGAGCAGTACTTC
- | 12 | TRBJ2-7 | TRBV19 | few | CATQTASYEQYF | TGTGCCACCCAGACAGCTTCCTACGAGCAGTACTTC
TRBD1 | 17 | TRBJ2-1 | TRBV19 | - | CASSISTGTGGPNEQFF | TGTGCCAGTAGTATAAGCACCGGGACAGGGGGCCCGAATGAGCAGTTCTTC
- | 15 | TRBJ1-2 | TRBV7-7 | once | CASSRGPIKGNGYTF | TGTGCTAGCAGCCGGGGCCCCATAAAGGGTAATGGCTACACCTTC
- | 11 | TRBJ1-1 | TRBV10-3 | - | CAIRRDTEAFF | TGTGCCATCAGACGGGACACTGAAGCTTTCTTT
- | 16 | TRBJ2-7 | TRBV11-1 | - | CASSLDSPSRSYEQYF | TGTGCCAGCAGTTTGGACAGCCCCAGCAGGTCCTACGAGCAGTACTTC
TRBD2 | 16 | TRBJ2-1 | TRBV9 | - | CASSFHGTSGSDEQFF | TGTGCCAGCAGCTTTCACGGGACTAGCGGGAGCGATGAGCAGTTCTTC
- | 12 | TRBJ1-4 | TRBV7-8 | - | CASSFETEKLFF | TGTGCCAGCAGCTTCGAAACTGAAAAACTGTTTTTT
TRBD1 | 12 | TRBJ2-5 | TRBV29-1 | once | CSVVGQSLTQYF | TGCAGCGTGGTGGGACAGTCTTTGACCCAGTACTTC
- | 14 | TRBJ2-7 | TRBV18 | - | CASSLNGETYEQYF | TGTGCCAGCTCCCTTAATGGGGAGACCTACGAGCAGTACTTC
TRBD1 | 16 | TRBJ2-2 | TRBV5-1 | - | CASSLGGQGNTGELFF | TGCGCCAGCAGTTTGGGTGGACAGGGCAACACCGGGGAGCTGTTTTTT
TRBD2 | 18 | TRBJ2-3 | TRBV9 | - | CASSVAGLAGGPGHTQYF | TGTGCCAGCAGCGTAGCAGGCCTAGCGGGAGGGCCTGGCCATACGCAGTATTTT
TRBD1 | 14 | TRBJ1-3 | TRBV6-1 | many | CASRPGQAANTIYF | TGTGCCAGCAGACCGGGACAGGCTGCGAACACCATATATTTT
- | 12 | TRBJ2-3 | TRBV2 | few | CASSALPDTQYF | TGTGCCAGCAGTGCGCTCCCAGATACGCAGTATTTT
- | 14 | TRBJ2-1 | TRBV19 | - | CAVTPDSSYNEQFF | TGTGCAGTAACCCCGGATAGCTCCTACAATGAGCAGTTCTTC
TRBD1 | 14 | TRBJ2-7 | TRBV19 | - | CASSGTGNFNEQYF | TGTGCCAGTTCCGGGACAGGGAATTTTAACGAGCAGTACTTC
- | 14 | TRBJ1-2 | TRBV5-4 | once | CASSTSFTKQGYTF | TGTGCCAGCAGCACTTCATTCACTAAACAAGGCTACACCTTC
- | 17 | TRBJ1-2 | TRBV11-2 | - | CASSLAAWPVEGYGYTF | TGTGCCAGCAGCTTAGCAGCTTGGCCGGTGGAGGGCTATGGCTACACCTTC
TRBD2 | 15 | TRBJ2-1 | TRBV29-1 | - | CSVIPGLAGYNEQFF | TGCAGCGTTATACCGGGACTAGCGGGATACAATGAGCAGTTCTTC
TRBD2 | 17 | TRBJ2-7 | TRBV28 | - | CASSAPPGRAASYEQYF | TGTGCCAGCAGTGCCCCCCCCGGGAGGGCCGCATCCTACGAGCAGTACTTC
TRBD1 | 17 | TRBJ2-2 | TRBV27 | - | CASRISTGGTNTGELFF | TGTGCCAGCAGGATTTCAACAGGGGGCACAAACACCGGGGAGCTGTTTTTT
TRBD2 | 12 | TRBJ2-1 | TRBV10-3 | - | CAISVGGDEQFF | TGTGCCATCAGTGTTGGGGGGGATGAGCAGTTCTTC
TRBD1 | 15 | TRBJ1-4 | TRBV5-8 | - | CASSLYTGGREKLFF | TGTGCCAGCAGCTTGTACACAGGGGGCCGTGAAAAACTGTTTTTT
- | 14 | TRBJ2-7 | TRBV6-5 | - | CASRRTISSYEQYF | TGTGCCAGCAGGAGGACAATTAGCTCCTACGAGCAGTACTTC
TRBD2 | 15 | TRBJ2-3 | TRBV19 | - | CASSFAGAISDTQYF | TGTGCCAGTAGTTTCGCGGGAGCTATATCAGATACGCAGTATTTT
- | 14 | TRBJ2-3 | TRBV13 | - | CASSLASITDTQYF | TGTGCCAGCAGCTTAGCTAGCATTACAGATACGCAGTATTTT
- | 13 | TRBJ2-7 | TRBV6-1 | many | CASISEGGGEQYF | TGTGCCAGCATCTCTGAGGGAGGGGGCGAGCAGTACTTC
- | 16 | TRBJ2-6 | TRBV2 | - | CASSKERQSRANVLTF | TGTGCCAGCAGTAAAGAGCGACAAAGTCGGGCCAACGTCCTGACTTTC
- | 14 | TRBJ2-5 | TRBV30 | - | CAWSVGAMLETQYF | TGTGCCTGGAGTGTAGGCGCGATGCTAGAGACCCAGTACTTC
TRBD2 | 16 | TRBJ2-7 | TRBV28 | few | CASSLLAGAFSYEQYF | TGTGCCAGCAGTCTCTTAGCGGGTGCCTTCTCCTACGAGCAGTACTTC
TRBD2 | 15 | TRBJ2-7 | TRBV4-3 | - | CASSQTSGPSYEQYF | TGCGCCAGCAGCCAAACTAGCGGGCCCTCCTACGAGCAGTACTTC
TRBD1 | 14 | TRBJ1-4 | TRBV5-1 | - | CASSPGQGNEKLFF | TGCGCCAGCAGCCCGGGACAGGGGAATGAAAAACTGTTTTTT
TRBD1 | 15 | TRBJ1-5 | TRBV18 | - | CASSPGEGGGQPQHF | TGTGCCAGCTCACCAGGGGAAGGGGGCGGTCAGCCCCAGCATTTT
- | 12 | TRBJ2-7 | TRBV7-8 | - | CASSYILTEQYF | TGTGCCAGCAGCTACATCCTTACCGAGCAGTACTTC
TRBD2 | 14 | TRBJ2-7 | TRBV5-1 | - | CASSSRLANDEQYF | TGCGCCAGCAGCTCGAGACTAGCGAACGACGAGCAGTACTTC
- | 15 | TRBJ1-3 | TRBV6-6 | - | CASIYNTGSGNTIYF | TGTGCCAGCATCTACAACACAGGGAGTGGAAACACCATATATTTT
TRBD2 | 18 | TRBJ2-7 | TRBV18 | - | CASSRGPTGTSGSYEQYF | TGTGCCAGCTCTCGTGGACCGACCGGGACTAGCGGGAGTTACGAGCAGTACTTC
- | 15 | TRBJ1-4 | TRBV5-1 | - | CASSLTGTQNEKLFF | TGCGCCAGCAGCTTAACCGGGACCCAAAATGAAAAACTGTTTTTT
- | 16 | TRBJ2-1 | TRBV4-2 | - | CASSQAASWSFHEQFF | TGTGCCAGCAGCCAAGCTGCTAGCTGGAGTTTCCATGAGCAGTTCTTC
TRBD1 | 15 | TRBJ2-5 | TRBV5-1 | - | CAGKTTGGLQETQYF | TGCGCCGGAAAAACGACAGGGGGTCTCCAAGAGACCCAGTACTTC
- | 14 | TRBJ2-7 | TRBV15 | - | CATSRDFRVWEQYF | TGTGCCACCAGCAGAGATTTTAGGGTGTGGGAGCAGTACTTC